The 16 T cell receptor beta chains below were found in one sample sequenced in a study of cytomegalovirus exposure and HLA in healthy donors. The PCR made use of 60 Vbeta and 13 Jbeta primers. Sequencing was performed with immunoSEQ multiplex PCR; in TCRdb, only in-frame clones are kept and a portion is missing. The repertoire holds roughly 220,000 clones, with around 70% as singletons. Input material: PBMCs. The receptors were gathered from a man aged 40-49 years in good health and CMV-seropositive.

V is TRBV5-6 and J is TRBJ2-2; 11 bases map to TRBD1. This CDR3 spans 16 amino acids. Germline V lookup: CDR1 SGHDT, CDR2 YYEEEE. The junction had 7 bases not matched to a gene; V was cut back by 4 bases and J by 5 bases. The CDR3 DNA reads TGTGCCAGCAGCCCGAGGACAGGGGGCTATACCGGGGAGCTGTTTTTT. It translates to CASSPRTGGYTGELFF. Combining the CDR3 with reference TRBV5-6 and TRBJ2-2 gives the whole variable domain DAGVTQSPTHLIKTRGQQVTLRCSPKSGHDTVSWYQQALGQGPQFIFQYYEEEERQRGNFPDRFSGHQFPNYSSELNVNALLLGDSALYLCASSPRTGGYTGELFFGEGSRLTVL.

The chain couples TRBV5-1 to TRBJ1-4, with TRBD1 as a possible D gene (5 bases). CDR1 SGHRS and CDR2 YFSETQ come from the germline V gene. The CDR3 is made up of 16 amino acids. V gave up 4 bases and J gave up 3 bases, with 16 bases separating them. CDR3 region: CASSLNPTAPNEKLFF. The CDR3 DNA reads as TGCGCCAGCAGCCTCAACCCGACAGCACCTAATGAAAAACTGTTTTTT.

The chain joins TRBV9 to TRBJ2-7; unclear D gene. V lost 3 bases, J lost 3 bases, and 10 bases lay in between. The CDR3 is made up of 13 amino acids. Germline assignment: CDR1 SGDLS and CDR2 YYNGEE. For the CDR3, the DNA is TGTGCCAGCAGCGGTAGCAGCAGCTACGAGCAGTACTTC. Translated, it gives CASSGSSSYEQYF. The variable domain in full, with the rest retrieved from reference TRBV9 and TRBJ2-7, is DSGVTQTPKHLITATGQRVTLRCSPRSGDLSVYWYQQSLDQGLQFLIQYYNGEERAKGNILERFSAQQFPDLHSELNLSSLELGDSALYFCASSGSSSYEQYFGPGTRLTVT.

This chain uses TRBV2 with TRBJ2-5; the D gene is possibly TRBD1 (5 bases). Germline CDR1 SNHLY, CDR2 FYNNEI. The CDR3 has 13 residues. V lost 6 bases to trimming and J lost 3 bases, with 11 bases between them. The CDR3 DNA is TGTGCCAGCAGGCCCGACAGTAAAGAGACCCAGTACTTC. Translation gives CASRPDSKETQYF.

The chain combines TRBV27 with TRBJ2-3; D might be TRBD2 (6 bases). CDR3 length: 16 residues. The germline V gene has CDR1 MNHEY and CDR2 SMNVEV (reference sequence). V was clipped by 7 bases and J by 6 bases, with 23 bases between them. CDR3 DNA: TGTGCCAGCAAACTGTATGGGGCGACTAGTCAGGATACGCAGTATTTT. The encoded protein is CASKLYGATSQDTQYF.

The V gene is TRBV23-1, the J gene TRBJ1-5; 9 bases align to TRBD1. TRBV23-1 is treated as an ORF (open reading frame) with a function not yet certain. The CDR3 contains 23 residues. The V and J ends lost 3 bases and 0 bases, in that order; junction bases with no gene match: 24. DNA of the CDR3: TGCGCCAGCAGTCATCCTCTAAGGGGGACAGGGACCCCGGTGAGAGATAGCAATCAGCCCCAGCATTTT. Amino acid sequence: CASSHPLRGTGTPVRDSNQPQHF.

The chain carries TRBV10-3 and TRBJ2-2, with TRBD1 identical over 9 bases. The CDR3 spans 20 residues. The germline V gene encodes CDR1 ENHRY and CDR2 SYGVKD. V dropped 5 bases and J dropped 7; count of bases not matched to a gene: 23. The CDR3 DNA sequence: TGTGCCATCAGTCCGCCCGGGACAGGGTCCGGCGCCGGGGTTATCGGGGAGCTGTTTTTT. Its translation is CAISPPGTGSGAGVIGELFF.

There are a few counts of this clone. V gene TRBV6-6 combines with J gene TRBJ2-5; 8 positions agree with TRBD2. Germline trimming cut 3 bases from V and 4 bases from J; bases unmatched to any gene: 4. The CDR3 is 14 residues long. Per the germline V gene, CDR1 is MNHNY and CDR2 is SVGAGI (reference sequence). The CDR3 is CASSYWSGGETQYF. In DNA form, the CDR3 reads TGTGCCAGCAGTTATTGGAGCGGGGGAGAGACCCAGTACTTC.

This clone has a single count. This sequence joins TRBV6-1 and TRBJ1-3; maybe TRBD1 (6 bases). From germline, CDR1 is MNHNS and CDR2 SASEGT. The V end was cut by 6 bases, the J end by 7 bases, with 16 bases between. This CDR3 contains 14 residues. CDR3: CASRPEQGWNTIYF. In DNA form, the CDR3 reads TGTGCCAGCAGACCAGAACAGGGTTGGAACACCATATATTTT.

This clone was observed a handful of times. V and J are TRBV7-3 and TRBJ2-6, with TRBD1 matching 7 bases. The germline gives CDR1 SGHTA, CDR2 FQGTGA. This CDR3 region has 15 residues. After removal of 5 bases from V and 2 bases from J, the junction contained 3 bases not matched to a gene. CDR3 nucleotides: TGTGCCAGCAGCCATGACAGGGCTGGGGCCAACGTCCTGACTTTC. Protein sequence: CASSHDRAGANVLTF. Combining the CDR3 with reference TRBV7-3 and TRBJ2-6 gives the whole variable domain GAGVSQTPSNKVTEKGKYVELRCDPISGHTALYWYRQSLGQGPEFLIYFQGTGAADDSGLPNDRFFAVRPEGSVSTLKIQRTERGDSAVYLCASSHDRAGANVLTFGAGSRLTVL.

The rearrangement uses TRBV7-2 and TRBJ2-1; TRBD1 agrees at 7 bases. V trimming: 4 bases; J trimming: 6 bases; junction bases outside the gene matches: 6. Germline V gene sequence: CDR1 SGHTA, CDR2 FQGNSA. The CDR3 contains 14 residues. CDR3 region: CASSSGQASNEQFF. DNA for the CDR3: TGTGCCAGCAGCTCCGGACAGGCCTCCAATGAGCAGTTCTTC.

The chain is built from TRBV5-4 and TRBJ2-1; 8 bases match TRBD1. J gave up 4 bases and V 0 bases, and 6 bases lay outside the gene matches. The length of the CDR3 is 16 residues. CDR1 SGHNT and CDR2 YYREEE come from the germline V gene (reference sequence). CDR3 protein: CASSLDRGRPYNEQFF. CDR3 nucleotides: TGTGCCAGCAGCTTGGACAGGGGGAGGCCTTACAATGAGCAGTTCTTC.

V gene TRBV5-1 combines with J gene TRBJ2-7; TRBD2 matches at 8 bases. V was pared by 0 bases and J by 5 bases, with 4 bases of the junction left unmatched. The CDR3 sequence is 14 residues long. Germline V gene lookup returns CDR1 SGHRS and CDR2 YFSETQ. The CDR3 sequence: CASSLASGPDEQYF. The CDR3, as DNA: TGCGCCAGCAGCTTGGCTAGCGGGCCGGACGAGCAGTACTTC.

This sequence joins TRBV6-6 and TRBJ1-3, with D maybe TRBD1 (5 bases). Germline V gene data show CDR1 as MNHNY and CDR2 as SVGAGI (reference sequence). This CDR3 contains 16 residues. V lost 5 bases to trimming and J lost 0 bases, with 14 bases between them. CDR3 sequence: CASSPRGTRSGNTIYF. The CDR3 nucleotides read TGTGCCAGCAGTCCTCGGGGGACCCGCTCTGGAAACACCATATATTTT.

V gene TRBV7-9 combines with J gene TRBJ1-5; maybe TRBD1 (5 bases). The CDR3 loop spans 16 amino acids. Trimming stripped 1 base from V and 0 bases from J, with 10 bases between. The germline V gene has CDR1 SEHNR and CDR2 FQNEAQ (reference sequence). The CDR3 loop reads CASSLGGQFSNQPQHF. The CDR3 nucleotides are TGTGCCAGCAGCTTAGGAGGACAATTTAGCAATCAGCCCCAGCATTTT.

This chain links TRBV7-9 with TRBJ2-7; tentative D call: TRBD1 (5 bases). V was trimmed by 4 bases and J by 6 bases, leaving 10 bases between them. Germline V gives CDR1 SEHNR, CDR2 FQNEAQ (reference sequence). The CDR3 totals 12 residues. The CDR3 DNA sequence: TGTGCCAGCAGCTCAGGGCTTTTCGAGCAGTACTTC. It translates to CASSSGLFEQYF.